A selection of T cell receptor beta chains follows, all from one sample in a study of radiation and T cells in renal cell carcinoma. The repertoire was sequenced with immunoSEQ multiplex PCR; TCRdb's copy has only in-frame clones and lacks some. Among about 95,000 clones, 80% to 90% were seen once, and the ten largest hold over 6%. The sequences come from blood, collected from a patient whose treatment included radiotherapy and nephrectomy. These receptors originate from a man aged 45-60 years with renal cell carcinoma. Each CDR3 is given with its conserved first and last residue. D genes are given only for firm matches. Some rows have no size entry. The others give once, few or many, or a class for an expanded clone.

abundance	v_gene	j_gene	len	d_gene	CDR3nt	CDR3aa
once	TRBV9	TRBJ2-1	15	TRBD2	TGTGCCAGCAGCGCGACTAGCGGGATTTACAATGAGCAGTTCTTC	CASSATSGIYNEQFF
-	TRBV6-1	TRBJ2-1	14	-	TGTGCCACCCTCCCGTCAGGAACTTACAATGAGCAGTTCTTC	CATLPSGTYNEQFF
few	TRBV30	TRBJ1-1	14	TRBD1	TGTGCCTGGACTTCGGGACAGGGGCATACTGAAGCTTTCTTT	CAWTSGQGHTEAFF
-	TRBV9	TRBJ2-5	15	-	TGTGCCAGCAGCGTAGCGGGGCTAGCTGAAGAGACCCAGTACTTC	CASSVAGLAEETQYF
-	TRBV7-2	TRBJ1-1	15	-	TGTGCCAGCAGAGCCTCAGGACTTATGGGGACTGAAGCTTTCTTT	CASRASGLMGTEAFF
-	TRBV30	TRBJ2-1	15	TRBD2	TGTGCCTGGAGACGAACTAGCGGGGGGAGGAATGAGCAGTTCTTC	CAWRRTSGGRNEQFF
-	TRBV7-3	TRBJ1-2	13	-	TGTGCCAGCAGCCGAGGGCCTTCGGAGGGCTACACCTTC	CASSRGPSEGYTF
-	TRBV18	TRBJ1-2	14	-	TGTGCCAGCTCACCGGGGGCGGATAACTATGGCTACACCTTC	CASSPGADNYGYTF
-	TRBV7-2	TRBJ2-7	14	-	TGTGCCAGCAGCTCCAAGCCAGGGACGACCGAGCAGTACTTC	CASSSKPGTTEQYF
-	TRBV27	TRBJ2-7	15	TRBD1	TGTGCCAGCAGTTTATACGGGGACAGGGACTACGAGCAGTACTTC	CASSLYGDRDYEQYF
-	TRBV5-1	TRBJ2-2	17	TRBD2	TGCGCCAGCAGCTTGATCAAGCGGGGGGGATACACCGGGGAGCTGTTTTTT	CASSLIKRGGYTGELFF
-	TRBV27	TRBJ2-7	14	TRBD1	TGTGCCAGCAAACCGGACAGGGGGGGCTACGAGCAGTACTTC	CASKPDRGGYEQYF
once	TRBV7-9	TRBJ2-7	16	TRBD1	TGTGCCAGCAGTCGATCGGACAGGGGCAAACGATACGAGCAGTACTTC	CASSRSDRGKRYEQYF
-	TRBV4-1	TRBJ2-1	17	TRBD2	TGCGCCAGCAGCCAAGACAGGACTAGCGGGGGTTACAATGAGCAGTTCTTC	CASSQDRTSGGYNEQFF
few	TRBV30	TRBJ1-3	13	-	TGTGCCTGGACCACAGGGCCTGGAAACACCATATATTTT	CAWTTGPGNTIYF
-	TRBV6-1	TRBJ2-2	14	-	TGTGCCAGCAGTCGGGGGACAGACACCGGGGAGCTGTTTTTT	CASSRGTDTGELFF